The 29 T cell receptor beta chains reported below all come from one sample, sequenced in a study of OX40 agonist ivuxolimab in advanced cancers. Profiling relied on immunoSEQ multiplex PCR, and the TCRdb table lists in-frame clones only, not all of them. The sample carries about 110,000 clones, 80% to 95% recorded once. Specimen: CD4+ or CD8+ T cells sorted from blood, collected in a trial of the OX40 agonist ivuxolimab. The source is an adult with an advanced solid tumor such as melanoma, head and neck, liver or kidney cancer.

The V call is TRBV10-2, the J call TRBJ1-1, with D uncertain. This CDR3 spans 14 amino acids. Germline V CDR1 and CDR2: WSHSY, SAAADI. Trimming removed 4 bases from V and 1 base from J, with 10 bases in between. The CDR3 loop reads CASSVPAKNTEAFF. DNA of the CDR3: TGCGCCAGCAGTGTGCCTGCTAAGAACACTGAAGCTTTCTTT.

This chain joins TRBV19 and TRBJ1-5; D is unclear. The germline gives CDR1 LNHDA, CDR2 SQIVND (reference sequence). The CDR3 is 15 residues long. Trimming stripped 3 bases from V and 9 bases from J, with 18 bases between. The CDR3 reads CASSIRLTEQWPQHF. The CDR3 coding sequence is TGTGCCAGTAGTATCCGCTTGACGGAACAGTGGCCCCAGCATTTT. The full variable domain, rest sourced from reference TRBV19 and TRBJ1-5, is DGGITQSPKYLFRKEGQNVTLSCEQNLNHDAMYWYRQDPGQGLRLIYYSQIVNDFQKGDIAEGYSVSREKKESFPLTVTSAQKNPTAFYLCASSIRLTEQWPQHFGDGTRLSIL.

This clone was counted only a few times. The CDR3 DNA reads as TGTGCCAGCTCACTTCGACTTCTAGCGGGGGGTCCAGATACGCAGTATTTT. Translation: CASSLRLLAGGPDTQYF. This rearrangement joins TRBV18 to TRBJ2-3; 11 bases match TRBD2. CDR3 size: 17 residues. Looked up from germline, CDR1 is KGHSH and CDR2 is LQKENI. The junction had 10 bases not matched to a gene; V was cut back by 4 bases and J by 4 bases.

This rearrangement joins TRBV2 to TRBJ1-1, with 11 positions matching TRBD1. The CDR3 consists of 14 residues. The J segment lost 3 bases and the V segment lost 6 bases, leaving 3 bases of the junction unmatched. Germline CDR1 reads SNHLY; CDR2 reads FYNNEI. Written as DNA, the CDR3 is TGTGCCAGCAGCGGACAGGGGGCTCACACTGAAGCTTTCTTT. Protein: CASSGQGAHTEAFF.

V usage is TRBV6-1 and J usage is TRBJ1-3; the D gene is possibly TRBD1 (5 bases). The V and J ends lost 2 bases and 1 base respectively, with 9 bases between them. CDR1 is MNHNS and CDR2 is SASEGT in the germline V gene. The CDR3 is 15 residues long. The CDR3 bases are TGTGCCAGCAGTGAACGGGGGGTTTCTGGAAACACCATATATTTT. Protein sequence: CASSERGVSGNTIYF.

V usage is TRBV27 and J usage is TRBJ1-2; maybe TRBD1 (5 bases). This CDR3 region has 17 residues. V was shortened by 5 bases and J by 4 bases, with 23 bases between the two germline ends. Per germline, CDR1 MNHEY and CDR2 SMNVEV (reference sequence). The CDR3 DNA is TGTGCCAGCAGTCTCCGACCACCCGGGACTGCCCTCTATGGCTACACCTTC. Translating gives CASSLRPPGTALYGYTF.

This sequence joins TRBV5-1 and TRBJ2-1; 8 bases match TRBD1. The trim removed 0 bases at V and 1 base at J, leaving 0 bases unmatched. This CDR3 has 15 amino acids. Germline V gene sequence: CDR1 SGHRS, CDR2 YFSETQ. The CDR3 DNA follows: TGCGCCAGCAGCTTGGGGACAGGGTCCTACAATGAGCAGTTCTTC. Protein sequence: CASSLGTGSYNEQFF.

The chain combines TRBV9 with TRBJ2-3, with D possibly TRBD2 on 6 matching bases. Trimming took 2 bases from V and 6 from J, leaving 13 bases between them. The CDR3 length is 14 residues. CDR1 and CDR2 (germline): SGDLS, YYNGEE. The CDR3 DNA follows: TGTGCCAGCAGCGTTTCTAGGAGGGCCGATACGCAGTATTTT. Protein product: CASSVSRRADTQYF.

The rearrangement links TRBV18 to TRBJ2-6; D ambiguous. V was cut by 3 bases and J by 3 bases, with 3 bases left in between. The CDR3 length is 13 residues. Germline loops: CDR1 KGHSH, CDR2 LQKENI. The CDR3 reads CASSPGGANVLTF. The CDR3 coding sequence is TGTGCCAGCTCACCTGGTGGGGCCAACGTCCTGACTTTC.

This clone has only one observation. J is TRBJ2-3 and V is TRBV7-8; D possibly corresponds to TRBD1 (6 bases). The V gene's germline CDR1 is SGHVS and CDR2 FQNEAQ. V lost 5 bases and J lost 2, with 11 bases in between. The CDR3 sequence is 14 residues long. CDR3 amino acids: CASSEDSFTDTQYF. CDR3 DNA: TGTGCCAGCAGCGAGGACAGTTTCACAGATACGCAGTATTTT. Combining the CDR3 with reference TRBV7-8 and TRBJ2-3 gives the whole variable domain GAGVSQSPRYKVAKRGQDVALRCDPISGHVSLFWYQQALGQGPEFLTYFQNEAQLDKSGLPSDRFFAERPEGSVSTLKIQRTQQEDSAVYLCASSEDSFTDTQYFGPGTRLTVL.

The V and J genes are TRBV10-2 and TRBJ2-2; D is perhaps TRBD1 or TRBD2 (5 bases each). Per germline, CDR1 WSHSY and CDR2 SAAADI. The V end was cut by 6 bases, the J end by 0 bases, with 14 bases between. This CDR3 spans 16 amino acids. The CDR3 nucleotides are TGCGCCAGCAGCGGGGTCGGGACCTCGAACACCGGGGAGCTGTTTTTT. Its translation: CASSGVGTSNTGELFF.

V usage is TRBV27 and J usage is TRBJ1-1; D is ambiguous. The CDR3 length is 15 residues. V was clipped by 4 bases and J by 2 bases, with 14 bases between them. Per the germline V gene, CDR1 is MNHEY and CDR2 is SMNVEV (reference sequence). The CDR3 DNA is TGTGCCAGCAGTTGGAGCTACAGCCTTAACACTGAAGCTTTCTTT. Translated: CASSWSYSLNTEAFF.

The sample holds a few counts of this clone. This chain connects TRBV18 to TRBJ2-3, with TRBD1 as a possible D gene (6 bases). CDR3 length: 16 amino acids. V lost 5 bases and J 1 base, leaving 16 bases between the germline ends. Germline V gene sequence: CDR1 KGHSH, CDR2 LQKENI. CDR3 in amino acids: CASSAMTGARTDTQYF. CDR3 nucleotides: TGTGCCAGCTCAGCTATGACAGGTGCTCGCACAGATACGCAGTATTTT.

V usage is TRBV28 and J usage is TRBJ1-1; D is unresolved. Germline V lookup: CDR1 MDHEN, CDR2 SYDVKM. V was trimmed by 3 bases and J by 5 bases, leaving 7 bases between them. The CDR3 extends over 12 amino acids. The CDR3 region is CASSFLGTEAFF. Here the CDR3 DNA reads TGTGCCAGCAGTTTTCTAGGGACTGAAGCTTTCTTT. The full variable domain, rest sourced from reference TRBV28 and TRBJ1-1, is DVKVTQSSRYLVKRTGEKVFLECVQDMDHENMFWYRQDPGLGLRLIYFSYDVKMKEKGDIPEGYSVSREKKERFSLILESASTNQTSMYLCASSFLGTEAFFGQGTRLTVV.

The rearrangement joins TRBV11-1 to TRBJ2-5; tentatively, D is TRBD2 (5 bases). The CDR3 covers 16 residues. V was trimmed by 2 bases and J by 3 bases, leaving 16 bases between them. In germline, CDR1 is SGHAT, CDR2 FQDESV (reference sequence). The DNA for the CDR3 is TGTGCCAGCAGCTTAATGGGAGCTGGGCGGGAAGAGACCCAGTACTTC. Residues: CASSLMGAGREETQYF.

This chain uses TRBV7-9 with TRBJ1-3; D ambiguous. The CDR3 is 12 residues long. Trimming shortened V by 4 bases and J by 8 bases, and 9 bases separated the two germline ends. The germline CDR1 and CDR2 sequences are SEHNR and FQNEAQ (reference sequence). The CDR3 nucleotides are TGTGCCAGCAGCTCCTCTTGGGACACCATATATTTT. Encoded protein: CASSSSWDTIYF.

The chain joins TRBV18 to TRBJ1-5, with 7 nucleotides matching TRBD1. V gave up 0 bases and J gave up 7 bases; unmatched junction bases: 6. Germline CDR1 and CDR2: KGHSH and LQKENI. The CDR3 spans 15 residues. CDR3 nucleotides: TGTGCCAGCTCACCACCGGACTCAGGGGGACAGCCCCAGCATTTT. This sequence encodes CASSPPDSGGQPQHF.

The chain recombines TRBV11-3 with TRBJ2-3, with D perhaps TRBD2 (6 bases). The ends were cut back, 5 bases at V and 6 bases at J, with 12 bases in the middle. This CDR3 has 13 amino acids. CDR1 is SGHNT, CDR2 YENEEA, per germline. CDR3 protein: CASSPGGFDTQYF. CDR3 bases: TGTGCCAGCAGCCCCGGGGGTTTTGATACGCAGTATTTT.

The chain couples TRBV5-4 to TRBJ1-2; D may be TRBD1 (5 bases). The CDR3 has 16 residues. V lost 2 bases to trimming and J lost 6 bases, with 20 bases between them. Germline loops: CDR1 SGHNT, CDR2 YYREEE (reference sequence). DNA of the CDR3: TGTGCCAGCAGCTTTTCCCTCACGGGCAGGGCCGATGGCTACACCTTC. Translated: CASSFSLTGRADGYTF.

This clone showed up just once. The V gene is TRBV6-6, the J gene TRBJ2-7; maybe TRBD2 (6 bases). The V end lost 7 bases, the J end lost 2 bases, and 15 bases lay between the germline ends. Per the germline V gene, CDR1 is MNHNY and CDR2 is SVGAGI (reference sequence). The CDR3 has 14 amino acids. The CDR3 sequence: CASTERGGPYEQYF. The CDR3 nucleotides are TGTGCCAGCACCGAACGCGGAGGGCCCTACGAGCAGTACTTC.

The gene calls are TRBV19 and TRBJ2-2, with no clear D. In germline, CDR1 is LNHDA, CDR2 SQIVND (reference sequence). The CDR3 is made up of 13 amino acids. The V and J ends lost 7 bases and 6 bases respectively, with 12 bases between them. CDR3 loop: CASKGSWAGELFF. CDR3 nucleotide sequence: TGTGCCAGTAAGGGTTCGTGGGCCGGGGAGCTGTTTTTT.

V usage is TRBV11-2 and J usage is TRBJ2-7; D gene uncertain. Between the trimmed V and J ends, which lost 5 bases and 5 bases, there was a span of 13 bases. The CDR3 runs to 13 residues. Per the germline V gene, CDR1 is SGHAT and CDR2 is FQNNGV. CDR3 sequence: CASSTPVAHEQYF. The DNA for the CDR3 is TGTGCCAGCAGCACTCCGGTAGCCCACGAGCAGTACTTC.

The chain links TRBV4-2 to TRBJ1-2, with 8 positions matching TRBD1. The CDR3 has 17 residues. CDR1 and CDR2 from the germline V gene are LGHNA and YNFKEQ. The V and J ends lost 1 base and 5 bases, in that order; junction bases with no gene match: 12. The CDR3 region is CASSQVDPGGNGYGYTF. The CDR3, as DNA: TGTGCCAGCAGCCAAGTGGATCCAGGGGGCAATGGTTATGGCTACACCTTC.

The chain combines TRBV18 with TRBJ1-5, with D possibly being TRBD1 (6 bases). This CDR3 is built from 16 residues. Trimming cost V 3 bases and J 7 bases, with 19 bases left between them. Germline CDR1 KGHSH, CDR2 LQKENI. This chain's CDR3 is CASSPPGGPERQPQHF. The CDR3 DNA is TGTGCCAGCTCACCCCCCGGGGGGCCGGAGAGGCAGCCCCAGCATTTT.

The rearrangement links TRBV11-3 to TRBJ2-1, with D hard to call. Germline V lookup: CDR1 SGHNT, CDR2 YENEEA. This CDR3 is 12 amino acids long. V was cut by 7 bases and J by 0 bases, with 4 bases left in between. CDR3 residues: CASMGSYNEQFF. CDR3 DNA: TGTGCCAGCATGGGCTCCTACAATGAGCAGTTCTTC.

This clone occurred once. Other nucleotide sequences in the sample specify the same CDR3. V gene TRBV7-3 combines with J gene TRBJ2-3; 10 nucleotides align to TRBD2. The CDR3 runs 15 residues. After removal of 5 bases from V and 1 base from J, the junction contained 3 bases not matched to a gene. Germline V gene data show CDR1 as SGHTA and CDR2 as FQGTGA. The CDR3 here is CASSLLAGGTDTQYF. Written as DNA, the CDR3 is TGTGCCAGCAGCCTCCTAGCGGGAGGCACAGATACGCAGTATTTT. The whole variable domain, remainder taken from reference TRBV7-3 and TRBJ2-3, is GAGVSQTPSNKVTEKGKYVELRCDPISGHTALYWYRQSLGQGPEFLIYFQGTGAADDSGLPNDRFFAVRPEGSVSTLKIQRTERGDSAVYLCASSLLAGGTDTQYFGPGTRLTVL.

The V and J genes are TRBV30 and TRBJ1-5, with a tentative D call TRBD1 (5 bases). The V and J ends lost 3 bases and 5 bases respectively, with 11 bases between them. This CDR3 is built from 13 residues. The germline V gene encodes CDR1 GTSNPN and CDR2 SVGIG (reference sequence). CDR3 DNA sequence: TGTGCCTGGAGCCAGGGAGACGATCAGCCCCAGCATTTT. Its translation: CAWSQGDDQPQHF.

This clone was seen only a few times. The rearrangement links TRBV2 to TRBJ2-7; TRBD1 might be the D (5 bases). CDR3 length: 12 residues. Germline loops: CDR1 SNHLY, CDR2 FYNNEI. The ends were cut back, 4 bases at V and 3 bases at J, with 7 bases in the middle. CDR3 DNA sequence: TGTGCCAGCAGTGGACAGTTCTACGAGCAGTACTTC. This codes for CASSGQFYEQYF.

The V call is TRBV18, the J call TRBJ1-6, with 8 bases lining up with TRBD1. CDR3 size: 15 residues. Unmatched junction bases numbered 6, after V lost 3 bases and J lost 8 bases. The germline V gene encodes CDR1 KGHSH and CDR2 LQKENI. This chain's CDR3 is CASSPGQGGDSPLHF. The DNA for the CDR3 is TGTGCCAGCTCACCCGGACAGGGAGGAGATTCACCCCTCCACTTT.